These 10 T cell receptor beta chains were sequenced from one sample in a study of STAT3 mutations in large granular lymphocyte leukemia. Study conclusions and caveats: In T-cell large granular lymphocyte leukemia, about half of patients showed multiple immunodominant subclonotypes.

TCRdb keeps only in-frame clones here, not all; method: immunoSEQ multiplex PCR. This sample carries around 29,000 clones, 86% of them seen once, and the ten largest clones take more than 9.5%. No antigen is known for these receptors. Sequencing was done on a sample of peripheral blood mononuclear cells. These TCRs come from a man in his 60s with T-cell large granular lymphocyte leukemia. Some clones in this sample may be carry-over from other donors' samples.

The chain joins TRBV9 to TRBJ2-3, with 10 bases that match TRBD2. Germline lookup yields CDR1 SGDLS and CDR2 YYNGEE. After removal of 0 bases from V and 3 bases from J, the junction contained 10 bases not matched to a gene. CDR3 length: 18 amino acids. CDR3 loop: CASSVGAVLAGVTDTQYF. CDR3 sequence (DNA): TGTGCCAGCAGCGTAGGTGCAGTGCTAGCGGGAGTTACAGATACGCAGTATTTT.

The J gene is TRBJ2-1, the V gene TRBV29-1; D gene ambiguous. CDR3 length: 10 amino acids. Germline V gene sequence: CDR1 SQVTM, CDR2 ANQGSEA. The germline V and J ends were trimmed by 7 bases and 8 bases, with 9 bases remaining between them. The CDR3 region has the DNA TGCAGCGGGAGTTCTTATGAGCAGTTCTTC. Translating gives CSGSSYEQFF.

As to this clone: One end of the junction does not line up with germline, which may come from a read error. V is TRBV5-1 and J is TRBJ2-5; 8 nucleotides match TRBD2. The CDR3 loop spans 15 amino acids. Per the germline V gene, CDR1 is SGHRS and CDR2 is YFSETQ. CDR3 sequence: CASSLQPSTSGTGNF. CDR3 bases: TGCGCCAGCAGCTTGCAACCATCAACTAGCGGAACGGGTAACTTC.

The V call is TRBV11-2, the J call TRBJ2-1; 9 nucleotides match TRBD2. The trim removed 2 bases at V and 6 bases at J, leaving 2 bases unmatched. This CDR3 contains 14 residues. CDR1 is SGHAT and CDR2 is FQNNGV in the germline V gene. The CDR3 sequence: CASSLQAGGNEQFF. The DNA of the CDR3 is TGTGCCAGCAGCTTACAAGCGGGAGGCAATGAGCAGTTCTTC.

With regard to this clone: In the same sample, other DNA sequences code for this CDR3. V is TRBV6-1 and J is TRBJ1-5; D gene ambiguous. The CDR3 has 14 amino acids. V was trimmed by 1 base and J by 2 bases, leaving 6 bases between them. Germline CDR1 reads MNHNS; CDR2 reads SASEGT. The CDR3 spells CASSEGGGNQPQHF. The CDR3 DNA follows: TGTGCCAGCAGTGAAGGGGGTGGCAATCAGCCCCAGCATTTT.

V usage is TRBV2 and J usage is TRBJ2-6; unclear D gene. Trimming pared 9 bases from V and 2 bases from J, leaving 11 bases between. Germline V gene sequence: CDR1 SNHLY, CDR2 FYNNEI. The CDR3 sequence is 14 residues long. The CDR3 coding sequence is TGTGCCAGTACTGGGGAACCTGGGGCCAACGTCCTGACTTTC. Translating gives CASTGEPGANVLTF.

This sequence joins TRBV6-5 and TRBJ1-4, with TRBD1 matching 7 bases. Per the germline V gene, CDR1 is MNHEY and CDR2 is SVGAGI. V lost 2 bases, J lost 6 bases, and 3 bases stayed unmatched. The CDR3 sequence is 14 residues long. CDR3 sequence (DNA): TGTGCCAGCAGTTACCGAGGGGGCGATGAAAAACTGTTTTTT. Residues: CASSYRGGDEKLFF.

J is TRBJ2-5 and V is TRBV4-2, with 10 nucleotides matching TRBD2. J lost 0 bases, V lost 2 bases, and 15 bases had no gene match. The CDR3 runs 20 residues. The germline V gene encodes CDR1 LGHNA and CDR2 YNFKEQ. CDR3 residues: CASSQQIRVAGGKNQETQYF. CDR3 sequence (DNA): TGTGCCAGCAGCCAACAAATTAGAGTAGCGGGAGGAAAAAACCAAGAGACCCAGTACTTC.

V usage is TRBV5-1 and J usage is TRBJ2-1; 10 bases map to TRBD1. Germline V gene lookup returns CDR1 SGHRS and CDR2 YFSETQ. The CDR3 covers 16 residues. Germline trimming cut 6 bases from V and 3 bases from J; bases unmatched to any gene: 9. The CDR3 region is CASTPLGTGDYNEQFF. In nucleotides, the CDR3 is TGCGCCAGCACCCCCCTTGGGACAGGGGACTACAATGAGCAGTTCTTC.

The chain uses TRBV15 and TRBJ2-3; 10 bases are a match to TRBD1. In germline, CDR1 is LNHNV, CDR2 YYDKDF (reference sequence). The CDR3 consists of 16 residues. V lost 5 bases and J lost 3; bases outside the gene matches: 8. This CDR3 reads CATSGSSGQGTDTQYF. In DNA form, the CDR3 reads TGTGCCACCAGCGGATCATCGGGACAGGGGACAGATACGCAGTATTTT.